Listed below are T cell receptor beta chains from one sample, sequenced in a study of blood T cell repertoires in COVID-19. Clones were sequenced by immunoSEQ multiplex PCR, and TCRdb holds only the in-frame ones, with some missing. The table lists 380,000 or so clones, 70% to 90% of them singletons. The sequencing input was PBMCs or T cells enriched from blood (not recorded which). The receptors were gathered from a man aged 25 to 45 who had recovered from COVID-19. Both conserved end residues are part of each CDR3. D genes are given only for firm matches. Only part of the rows carry a size: once, few, many, or a class if the clone is expanded.

-	-	TRBV7-9	TRBJ2-5	CASSSGETQYF	TGTGCCAGCAGCTCGGGAGAGACCCAGTACTTC
-	TRBD1	TRBV14	TRBJ1-1	CASSHRRDRGAEAFF	TGTGCCAGCAGCCACCGCCGGGACAGGGGCGCTGAAGCTTTCTTT
-	-	TRBV30	TRBJ2-7	CAWRGEDSSYEQYF	TGTGCCTGGAGAGGAGAGGACAGCTCCTACGAGCAGTACTTC
-	-	TRBV5-5	TRBJ1-1	CASSLVASGNTEAFF	TGTGCCAGCAGCTTGGTGGCTTCAGGAAACACTGAAGCTTTCTTT
-	-	TRBV14	TRBJ2-7	CASSQDLRYYEQYF	TGTGCCAGCAGCCAAGACTTGCGTTACTACGAGCAGTACTTC
-	-	TRBV15	TRBJ1-2	CATSRDPGSGQSYGYTF	TGTGCCACCAGCAGAGATCCTGGGTCGGGTCAGAGCTATGGCTACACCTTC
-	-	TRBV18	TRBJ1-5	CASSPGQPYSNQPQHF	TGTGCCAGCTCACCGGGGCAGCCCTATAGCAATCAGCCCCAGCATTTT
-	-	TRBV19	TRBJ2-4	CASRQDAKNIQYF	TGTGCCAGTAGACAGGATGCCAAAAACATTCAGTACTTC
-	-	TRBV21-1	TRBJ1-1	CASSGSTILNTEAFF	TGTGCCAGCAGCGGATCGACAATTTTGAACACTGAAGCTTTCTTT
once	-	TRBV29-1	TRBJ1-2	CSVDSPGPPLRTYGYTF	TGCAGCGTTGATTCCCCTGGGCCACCCCTGAGGACTTATGGCTACACCTTC
-	-	TRBV12-5	TRBJ1-6	CASGLRTGRGYNSPLHF	TGTGCTAGTGGTTTGCGTACGGGGCGGGGTTATAATTCACCCCTCCACTTT
-	-	TRBV7-9	TRBJ2-5	CASSFVGYQETQYF	TGTGCCAGCAGCTTCGTTGGCTACCAAGAGACCCAGTACTTC
-	-	TRBV3-1/TRBV3-2	TRBJ2-7	CASSHGTLRNEQYF	TGTGCCAGCAGCCACGGGACTCTGAGGAACGAGCAGTACTTC
-	TRBD1	TRBV7-2	TRBJ1-1	CASSLTGVETEAFF	TGTGCCAGCAGCTTAACAGGGGTGGAAACTGAAGCTTTCTTT
-	-	TRBV3-1/TRBV3-2	TRBJ1-5	CASSPGGNQPQHF	TGTGCCAGCAGCCCGGGGGGCAATCAGCCCCAGCATTTT